This TCR beta chain was retrieved from a study of T-cell memory formation after mild COVID-19. Study details: Largely, TCR clusters stayed within a single donor.

The CDR3 runs to 15 residues. Germline V lookup: CDR1 SGHRS, CDR2 YFSETQ. V was pared by 0 bases and J by 1 base, with 10 bases between. The study, taken as a whole, reports: Clones that shrank (day 15 to 85) were balanced CD4/CD8, whereas later expanders leaned CD4+. Cross-reactive memory seemingly joined, as some responding clones were found in pre-infection memory.

For this clonotype: What it binds is not known.

TCRdb re-derived calls from the 5' RACE reads in MiXCR, one entry per CDR3 protein. The repertoire holds 210,000 or so distinct CDR3 sequences, with under 12% as singletons. This clonotype was sampled from a man younger than 30 who had mild COVID-19 (a few samples of this study predate the infection). Cell type and time point are not known. What was sequenced was PBMCs or a T cell subset sorted from them (not recorded which). The V call is TRBV5-1, the J call TRBJ2-5, with D perhaps being TRBD1 or TRBD2 (5 bases each). The CDR3 sequence: CASSLAGTTQETQYF. As DNA, the CDR3 is TGCGCCAGCAGCTTGGCCGGGACGACCCAAGAGACCCAGTACTTC.